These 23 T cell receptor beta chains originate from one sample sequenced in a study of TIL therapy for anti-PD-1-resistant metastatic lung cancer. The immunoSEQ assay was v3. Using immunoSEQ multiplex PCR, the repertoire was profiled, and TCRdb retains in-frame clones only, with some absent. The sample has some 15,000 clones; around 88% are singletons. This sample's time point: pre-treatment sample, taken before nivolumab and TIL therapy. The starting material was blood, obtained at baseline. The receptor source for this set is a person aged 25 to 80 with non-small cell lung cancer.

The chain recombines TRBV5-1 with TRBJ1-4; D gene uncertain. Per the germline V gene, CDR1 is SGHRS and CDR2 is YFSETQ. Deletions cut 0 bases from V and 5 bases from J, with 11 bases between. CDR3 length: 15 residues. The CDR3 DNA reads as TGCGCCAGCAGCTTGGAGGCTTTCCCCAATGAAAAACTGTTTTTT. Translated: CASSLEAFPNEKLFF.

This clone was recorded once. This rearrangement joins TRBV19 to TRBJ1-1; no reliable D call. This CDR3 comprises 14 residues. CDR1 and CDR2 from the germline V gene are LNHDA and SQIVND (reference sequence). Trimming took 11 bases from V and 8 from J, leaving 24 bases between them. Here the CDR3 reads CACIMGGPAREAFF. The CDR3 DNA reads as TGTGCCTGCATAATGGGCGGGCCCGCCAGAGAAGCTTTCTTT.

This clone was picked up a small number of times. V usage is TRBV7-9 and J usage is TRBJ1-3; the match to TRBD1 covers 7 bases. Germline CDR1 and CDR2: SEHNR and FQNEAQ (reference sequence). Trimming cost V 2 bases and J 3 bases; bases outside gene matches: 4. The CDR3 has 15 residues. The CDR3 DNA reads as TGTGCCAGCAGCTTATCAGGGGGGGTTGGAAACACCATATATTTT. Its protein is CASSLSGGVGNTIYF.

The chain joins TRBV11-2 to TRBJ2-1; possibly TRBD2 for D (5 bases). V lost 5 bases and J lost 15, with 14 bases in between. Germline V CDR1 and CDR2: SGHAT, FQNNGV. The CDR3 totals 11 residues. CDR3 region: CASSPLDFAFF. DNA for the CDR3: TGTGCCAGCAGCCCACTAGATTTCGCGTTCTTC.

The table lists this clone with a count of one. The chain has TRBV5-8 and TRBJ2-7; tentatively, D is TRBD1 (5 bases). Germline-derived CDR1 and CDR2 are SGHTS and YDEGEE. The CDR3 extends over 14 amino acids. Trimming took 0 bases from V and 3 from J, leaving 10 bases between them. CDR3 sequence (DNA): TGTGCCAGCAGCTTGGGGCCTGACAGCTACGAGCAGTACTTC. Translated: CASSLGPDSYEQYF.

CDR3 DNA sequence: TGCAGCGCCGCGGGGGCAGGGGGACTCAATCAGCCCCAGCATTTT. Its translation is CSAAGAGGLNQPQHF. The chain has TRBV29-1 and TRBJ1-5; 7 bases match TRBD1. From germline, CDR1 is SQVTM and CDR2 ANQGSEA. V gave up 7 bases and J gave up 3 bases; unmatched junction bases: 12. The CDR3 totals 15 residues. The entire variable domain, with the rest obtained from reference TRBV29-1 and TRBJ1-5, is as follows: SAVISQKPSRDICQRGTSLTIQCQVDSQVTMMFWYRQQPGQSLTLIATANQGSEATYESGFVIDKFPISRPNLTFSTLTVSNMSPEDSSIYLCSAAGAGGLNQPQHFGDGTRLSIL.

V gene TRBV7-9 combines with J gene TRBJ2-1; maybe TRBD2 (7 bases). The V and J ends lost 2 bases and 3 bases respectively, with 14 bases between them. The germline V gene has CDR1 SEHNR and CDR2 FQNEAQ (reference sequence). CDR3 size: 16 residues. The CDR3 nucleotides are TGTGCCAGCAGCTTATCAAGGGGGGGGAGCTACAATGAGCAGTTCTTC. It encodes CASSLSRGGSYNEQFF.

The CDR3 bases are TGTGCCAGCAGTGACTACAGCAGCTATGGCTACACCTTC. Translation gives CASSDYSSYGYTF. This chain connects TRBV6-1 to TRBJ1-2; no definite D call. The V gene lost 3 bases and the J gene lost 4 bases, with 9 bases spanning the gap. The CDR3 runs to 13 residues. Germline assignment: CDR1 MNHNS and CDR2 SASEGT.

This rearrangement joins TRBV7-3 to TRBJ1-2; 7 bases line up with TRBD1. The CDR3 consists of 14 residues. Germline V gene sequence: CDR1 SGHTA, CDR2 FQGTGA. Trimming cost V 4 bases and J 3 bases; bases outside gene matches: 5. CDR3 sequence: CASSYQGGDYGYTF. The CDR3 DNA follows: TGTGCCAGCAGCTACCAGGGGGGCGACTATGGCTACACCTTC.

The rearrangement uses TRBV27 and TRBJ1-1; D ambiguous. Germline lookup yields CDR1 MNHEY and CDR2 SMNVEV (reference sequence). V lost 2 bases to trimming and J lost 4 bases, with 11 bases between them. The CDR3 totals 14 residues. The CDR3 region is CASSLTFTGTEAFF. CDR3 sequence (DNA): TGTGCCAGCAGTTTAACCTTTACCGGCACTGAAGCTTTCTTT.

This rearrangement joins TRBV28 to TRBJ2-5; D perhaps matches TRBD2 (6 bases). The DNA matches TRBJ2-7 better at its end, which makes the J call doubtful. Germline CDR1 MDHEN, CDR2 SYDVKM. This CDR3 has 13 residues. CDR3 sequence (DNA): TGTGCCACCTTATCTCTGGGAGGCTACGAGCAGTACTTC. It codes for CATLSLGGYEQYF.

CDR3 sequence reads: CASSLGGRASYNEQFF. The CDR3, as DNA: TGCGCCAGCAGCTTGGGAGGACGGGCCTCCTACAATGAGCAGTTCTTC. This chain links TRBV5-1 with TRBJ2-1; D remains ambiguous. Per germline, CDR1 SGHRS and CDR2 YFSETQ. The CDR3 loop spans 16 amino acids. V lost 0 bases, J lost 0 bases, and 10 bases lay in between.

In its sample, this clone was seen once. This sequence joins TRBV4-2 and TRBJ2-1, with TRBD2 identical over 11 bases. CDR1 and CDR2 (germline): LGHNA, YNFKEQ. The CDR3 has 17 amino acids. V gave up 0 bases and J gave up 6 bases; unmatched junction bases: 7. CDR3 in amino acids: CASSQDYRTSGSNEQFF. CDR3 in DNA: TGTGCCAGCAGCCAAGATTATCGTACTAGCGGGAGCAATGAGCAGTTCTTC.

Written as DNA, the CDR3 is TGTGCCAGCAGCATCGGACTAGCCCATGAGCAGTTCTTC. Translated: CASSIGLAHEQFF. This chain links TRBV28 with TRBJ2-1; TRBD2 agrees at 8 bases. CDR1 MDHEN and CDR2 SYDVKM come from the germline V gene. This CDR3 has 13 residues. V was clipped by 6 bases and J by 8 bases; unmatched bases: 6.

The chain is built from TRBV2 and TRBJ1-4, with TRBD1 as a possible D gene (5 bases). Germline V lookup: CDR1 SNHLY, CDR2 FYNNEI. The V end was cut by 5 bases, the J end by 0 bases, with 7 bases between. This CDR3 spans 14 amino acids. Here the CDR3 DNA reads TGTGCCAGCAGTTGGGGGACAACTAATGAAAAACTGTTTTTT. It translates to CASSWGTTNEKLFF.

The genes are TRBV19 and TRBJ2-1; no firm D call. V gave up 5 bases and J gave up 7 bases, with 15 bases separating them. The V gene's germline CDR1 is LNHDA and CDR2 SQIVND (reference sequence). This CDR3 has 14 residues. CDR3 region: CASSPRSQMNEQFF. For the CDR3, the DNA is TGTGCCAGTAGTCCCCGGTCCCAAATGAATGAGCAGTTCTTC.

The CDR3 bases are TGTGCCAGCAGTGGGAGAATTATCTCCTACGAGCAGTACTTC. Protein sequence: CASSGRIISYEQYF. The V call is TRBV28, the J call TRBJ2-7, with D possibly being TRBD2 (5 bases). Trimming removed 5 bases at V and 0 bases at J, with 11 bases between. Germline V CDR1 and CDR2: MDHEN, SYDVKM. The CDR3 loop spans 14 amino acids.

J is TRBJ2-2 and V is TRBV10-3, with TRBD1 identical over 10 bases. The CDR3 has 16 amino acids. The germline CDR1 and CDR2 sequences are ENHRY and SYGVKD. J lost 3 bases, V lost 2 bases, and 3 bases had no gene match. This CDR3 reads CAISEPGQGYTGELFF. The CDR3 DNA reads TGTGCCATCAGTGAGCCGGGACAGGGGTACACCGGGGAGCTGTTTTTT.

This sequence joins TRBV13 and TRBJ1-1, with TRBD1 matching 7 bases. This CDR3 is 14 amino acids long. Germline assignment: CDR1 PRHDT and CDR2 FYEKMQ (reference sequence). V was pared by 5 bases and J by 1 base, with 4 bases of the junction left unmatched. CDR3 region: CASSLDRENTEAFF. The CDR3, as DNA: TGTGCCAGCAGCCTAGACAGGGAGAACACTGAAGCTTTCTTT.

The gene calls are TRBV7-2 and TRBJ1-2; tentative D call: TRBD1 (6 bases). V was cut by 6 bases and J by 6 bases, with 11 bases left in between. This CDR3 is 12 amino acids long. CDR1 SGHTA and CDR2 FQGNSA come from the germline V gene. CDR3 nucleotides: TGTGCCAGCAGACGACAGGAGGATGGCTACACCTTC. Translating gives CASRRQEDGYTF.

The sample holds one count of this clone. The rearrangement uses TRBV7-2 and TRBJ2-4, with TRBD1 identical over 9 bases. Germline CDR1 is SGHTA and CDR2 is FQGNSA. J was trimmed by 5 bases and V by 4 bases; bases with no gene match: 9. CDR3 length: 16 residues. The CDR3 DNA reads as TGTGCCAGCAGCTCCGGAACCGGGACAGGGCAAAACATTCAGTACTTC. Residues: CASSSGTGTGQNIQYF. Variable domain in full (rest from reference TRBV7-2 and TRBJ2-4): GAGVSQSPSNKVTEKGKDVELRCDPISGHTALYWYRQSLGQGLEFLIYFQGNSAPDKSGLPSDRFSAERTGGSVSTLTIQRTQQEDSAVYLCASSSGTGTGQNIQYFGAGTRLSVL.

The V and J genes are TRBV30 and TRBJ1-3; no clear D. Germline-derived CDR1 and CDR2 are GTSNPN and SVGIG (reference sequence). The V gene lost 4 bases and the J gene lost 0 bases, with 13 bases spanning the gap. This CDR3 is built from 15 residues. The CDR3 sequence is CAWIPRKGSGNTIYF. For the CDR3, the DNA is TGTGCCTGGATCCCAAGGAAGGGCTCTGGAAACACCATATATTTT. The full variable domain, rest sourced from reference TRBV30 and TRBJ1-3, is SQTIHQWPATLVQPVGSPLSLECTVEGTSNPNLYWYRQAAGRGLQLLFYSVGIGQISSEVPQNLSASRPQDRQFILSSKKLLLSDSGFYLCAWIPRKGSGNTIYFGEGSWLTVV.

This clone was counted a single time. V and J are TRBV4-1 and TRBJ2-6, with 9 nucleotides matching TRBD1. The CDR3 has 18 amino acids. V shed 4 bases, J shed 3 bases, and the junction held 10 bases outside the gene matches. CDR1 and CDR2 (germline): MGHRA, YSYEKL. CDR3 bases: TGCGCCAGCAGCCGAGAGGACAGGGGTGGAAGTGGGGCCAACGTCCTGACTTTC. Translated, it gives CASSREDRGGSGANVLTF.